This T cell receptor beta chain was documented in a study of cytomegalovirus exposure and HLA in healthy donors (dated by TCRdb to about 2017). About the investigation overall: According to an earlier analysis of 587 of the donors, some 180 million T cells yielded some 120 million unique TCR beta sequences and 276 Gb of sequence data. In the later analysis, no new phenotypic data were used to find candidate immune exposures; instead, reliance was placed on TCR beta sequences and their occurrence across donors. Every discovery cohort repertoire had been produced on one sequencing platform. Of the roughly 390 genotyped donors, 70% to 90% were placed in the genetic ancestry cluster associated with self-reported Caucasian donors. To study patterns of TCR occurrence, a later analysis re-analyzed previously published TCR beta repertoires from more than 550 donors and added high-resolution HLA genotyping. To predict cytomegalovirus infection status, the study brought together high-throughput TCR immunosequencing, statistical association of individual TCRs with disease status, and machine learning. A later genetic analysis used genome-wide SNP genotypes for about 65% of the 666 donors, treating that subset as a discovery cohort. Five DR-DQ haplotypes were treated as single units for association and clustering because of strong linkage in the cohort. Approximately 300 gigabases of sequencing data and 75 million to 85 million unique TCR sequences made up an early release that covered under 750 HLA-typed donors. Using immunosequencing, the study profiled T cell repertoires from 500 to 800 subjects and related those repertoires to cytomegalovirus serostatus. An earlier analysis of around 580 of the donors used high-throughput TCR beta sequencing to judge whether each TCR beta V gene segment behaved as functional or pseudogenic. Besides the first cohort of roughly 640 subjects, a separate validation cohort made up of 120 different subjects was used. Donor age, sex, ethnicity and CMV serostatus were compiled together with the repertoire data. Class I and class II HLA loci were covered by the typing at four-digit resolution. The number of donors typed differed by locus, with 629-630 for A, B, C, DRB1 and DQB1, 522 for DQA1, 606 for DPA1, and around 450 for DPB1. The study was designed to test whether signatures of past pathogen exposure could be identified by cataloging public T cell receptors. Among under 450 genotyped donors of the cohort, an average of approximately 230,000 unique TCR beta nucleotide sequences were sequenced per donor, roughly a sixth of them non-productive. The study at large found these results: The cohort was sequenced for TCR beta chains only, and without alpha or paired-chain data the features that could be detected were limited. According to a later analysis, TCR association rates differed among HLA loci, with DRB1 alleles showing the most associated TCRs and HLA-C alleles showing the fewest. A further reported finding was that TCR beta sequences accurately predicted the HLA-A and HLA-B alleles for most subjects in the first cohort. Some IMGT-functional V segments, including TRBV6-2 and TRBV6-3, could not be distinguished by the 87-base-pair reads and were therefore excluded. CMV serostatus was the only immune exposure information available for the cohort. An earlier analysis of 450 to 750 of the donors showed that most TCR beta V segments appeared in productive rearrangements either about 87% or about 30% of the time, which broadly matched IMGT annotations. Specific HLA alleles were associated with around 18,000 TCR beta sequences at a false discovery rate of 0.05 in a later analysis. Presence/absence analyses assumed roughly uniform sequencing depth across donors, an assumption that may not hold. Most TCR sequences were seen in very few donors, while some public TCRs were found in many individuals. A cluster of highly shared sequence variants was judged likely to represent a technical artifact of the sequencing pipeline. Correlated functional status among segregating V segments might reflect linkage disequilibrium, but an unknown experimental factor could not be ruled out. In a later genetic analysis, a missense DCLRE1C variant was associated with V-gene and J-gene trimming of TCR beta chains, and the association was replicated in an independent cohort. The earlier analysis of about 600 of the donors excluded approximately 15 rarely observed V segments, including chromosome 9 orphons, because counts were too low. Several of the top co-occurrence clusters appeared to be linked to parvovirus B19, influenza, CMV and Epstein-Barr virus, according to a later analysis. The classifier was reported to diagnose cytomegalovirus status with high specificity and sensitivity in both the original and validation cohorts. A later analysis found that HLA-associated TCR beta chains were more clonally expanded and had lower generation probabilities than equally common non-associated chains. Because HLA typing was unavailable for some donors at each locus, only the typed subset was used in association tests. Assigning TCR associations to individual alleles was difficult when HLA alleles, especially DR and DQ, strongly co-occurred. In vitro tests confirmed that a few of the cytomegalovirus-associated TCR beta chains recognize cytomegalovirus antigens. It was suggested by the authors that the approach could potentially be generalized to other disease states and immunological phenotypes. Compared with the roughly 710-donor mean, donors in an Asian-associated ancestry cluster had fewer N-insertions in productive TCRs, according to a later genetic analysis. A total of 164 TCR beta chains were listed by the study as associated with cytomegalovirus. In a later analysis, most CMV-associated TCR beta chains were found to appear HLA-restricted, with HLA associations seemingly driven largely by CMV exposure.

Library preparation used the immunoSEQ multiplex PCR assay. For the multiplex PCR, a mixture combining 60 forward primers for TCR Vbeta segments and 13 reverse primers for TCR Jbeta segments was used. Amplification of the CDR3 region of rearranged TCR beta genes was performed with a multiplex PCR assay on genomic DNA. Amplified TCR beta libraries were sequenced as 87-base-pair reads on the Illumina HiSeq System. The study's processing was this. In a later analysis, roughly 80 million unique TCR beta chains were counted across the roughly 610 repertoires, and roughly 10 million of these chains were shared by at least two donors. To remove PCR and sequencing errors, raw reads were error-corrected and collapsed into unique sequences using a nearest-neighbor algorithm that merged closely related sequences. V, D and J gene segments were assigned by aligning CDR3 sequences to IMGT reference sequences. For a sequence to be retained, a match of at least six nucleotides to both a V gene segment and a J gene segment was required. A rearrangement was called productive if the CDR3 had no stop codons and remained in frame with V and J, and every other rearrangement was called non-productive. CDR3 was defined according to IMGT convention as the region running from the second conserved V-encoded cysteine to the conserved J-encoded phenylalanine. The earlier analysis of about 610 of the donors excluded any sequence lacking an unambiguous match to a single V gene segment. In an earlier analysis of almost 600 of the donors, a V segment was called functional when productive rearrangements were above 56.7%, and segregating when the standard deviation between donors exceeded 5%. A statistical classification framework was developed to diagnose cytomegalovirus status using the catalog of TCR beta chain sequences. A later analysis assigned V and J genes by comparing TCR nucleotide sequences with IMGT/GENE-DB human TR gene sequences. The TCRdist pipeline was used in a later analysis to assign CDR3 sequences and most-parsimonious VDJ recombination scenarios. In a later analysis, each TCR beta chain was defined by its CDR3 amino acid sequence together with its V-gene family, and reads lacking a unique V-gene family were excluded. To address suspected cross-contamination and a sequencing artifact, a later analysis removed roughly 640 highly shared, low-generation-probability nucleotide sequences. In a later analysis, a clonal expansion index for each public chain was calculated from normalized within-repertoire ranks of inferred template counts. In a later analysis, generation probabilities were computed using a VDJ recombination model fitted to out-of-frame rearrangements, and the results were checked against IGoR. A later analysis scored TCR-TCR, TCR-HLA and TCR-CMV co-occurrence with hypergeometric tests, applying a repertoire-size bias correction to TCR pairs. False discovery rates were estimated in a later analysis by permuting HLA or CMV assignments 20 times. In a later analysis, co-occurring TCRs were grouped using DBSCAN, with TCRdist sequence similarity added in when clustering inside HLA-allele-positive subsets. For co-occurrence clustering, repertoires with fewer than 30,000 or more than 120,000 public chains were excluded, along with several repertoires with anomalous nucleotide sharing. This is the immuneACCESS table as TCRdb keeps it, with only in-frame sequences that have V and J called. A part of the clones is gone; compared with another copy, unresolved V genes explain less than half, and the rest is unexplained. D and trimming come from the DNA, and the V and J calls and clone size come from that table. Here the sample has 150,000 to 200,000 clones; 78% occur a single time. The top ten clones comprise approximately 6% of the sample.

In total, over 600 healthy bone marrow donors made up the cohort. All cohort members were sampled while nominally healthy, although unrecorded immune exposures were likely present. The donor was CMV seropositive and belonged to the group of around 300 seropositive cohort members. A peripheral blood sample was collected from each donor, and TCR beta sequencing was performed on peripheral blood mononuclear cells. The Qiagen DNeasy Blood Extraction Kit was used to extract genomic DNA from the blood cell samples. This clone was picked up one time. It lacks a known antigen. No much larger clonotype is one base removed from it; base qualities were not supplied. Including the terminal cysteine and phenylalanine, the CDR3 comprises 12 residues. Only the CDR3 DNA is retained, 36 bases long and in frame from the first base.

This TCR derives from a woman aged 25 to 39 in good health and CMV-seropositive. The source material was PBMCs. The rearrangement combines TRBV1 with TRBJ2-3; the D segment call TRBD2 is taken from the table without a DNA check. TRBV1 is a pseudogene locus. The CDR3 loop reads CTSSQALDTQYF. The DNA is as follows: TGCACCAGCAGCCAAGCCTTAGATACGCAGTATTTT.